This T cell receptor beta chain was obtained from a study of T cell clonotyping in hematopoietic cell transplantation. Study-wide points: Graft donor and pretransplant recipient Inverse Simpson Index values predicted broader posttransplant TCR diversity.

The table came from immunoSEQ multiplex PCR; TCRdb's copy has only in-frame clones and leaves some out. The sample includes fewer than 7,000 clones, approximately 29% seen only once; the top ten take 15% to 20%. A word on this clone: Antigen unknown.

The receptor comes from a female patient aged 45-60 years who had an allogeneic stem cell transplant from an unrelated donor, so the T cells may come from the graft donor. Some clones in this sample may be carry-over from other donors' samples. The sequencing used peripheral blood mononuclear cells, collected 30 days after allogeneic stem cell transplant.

CDR3 residues: CSGNGAGEETQYF. The DNA of the CDR3 is TGCAGCGGGAATGGTGCGGGGGAAGAGACCCAGTACTTC. V usage is TRBV29-1 and J usage is TRBJ2-5, with 7 bases aligning to TRBD2. Germline V gene sequence: CDR1 SQVTM, CDR2 ANQGSEA. The V and J ends lost 7 bases and 3 bases, in that order; junction bases with no gene match: 8. The CDR3 totals 13 residues.